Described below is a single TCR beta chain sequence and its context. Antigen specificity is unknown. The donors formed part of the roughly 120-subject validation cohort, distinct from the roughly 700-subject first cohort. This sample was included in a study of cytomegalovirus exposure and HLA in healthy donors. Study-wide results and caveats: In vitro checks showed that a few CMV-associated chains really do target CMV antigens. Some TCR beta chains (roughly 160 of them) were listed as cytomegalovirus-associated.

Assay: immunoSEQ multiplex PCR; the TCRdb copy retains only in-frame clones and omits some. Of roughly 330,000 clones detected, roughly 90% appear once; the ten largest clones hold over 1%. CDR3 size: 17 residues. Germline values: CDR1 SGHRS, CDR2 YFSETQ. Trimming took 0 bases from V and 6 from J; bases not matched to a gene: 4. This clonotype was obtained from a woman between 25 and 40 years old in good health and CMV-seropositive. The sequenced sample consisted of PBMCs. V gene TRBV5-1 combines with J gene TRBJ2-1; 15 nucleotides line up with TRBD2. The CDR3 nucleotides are TGCGCCAGCAGCTTGGAACCGGGACTAGCGGGAGGCAATGAGCAGTTCTTC. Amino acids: CASSLEPGLAGGNEQFF. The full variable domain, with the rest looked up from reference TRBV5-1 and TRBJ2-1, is KAGVTQTPRYLIKTRGQQVTLSCSPISGHRSVSWYQQTPGQGLQFLFEYFSETQRNKGNFPGRFSGRQFSNSRSEMNVSTLELGDSALYLCASSLEPGLAGGNEQFFGPGTRLTVL.